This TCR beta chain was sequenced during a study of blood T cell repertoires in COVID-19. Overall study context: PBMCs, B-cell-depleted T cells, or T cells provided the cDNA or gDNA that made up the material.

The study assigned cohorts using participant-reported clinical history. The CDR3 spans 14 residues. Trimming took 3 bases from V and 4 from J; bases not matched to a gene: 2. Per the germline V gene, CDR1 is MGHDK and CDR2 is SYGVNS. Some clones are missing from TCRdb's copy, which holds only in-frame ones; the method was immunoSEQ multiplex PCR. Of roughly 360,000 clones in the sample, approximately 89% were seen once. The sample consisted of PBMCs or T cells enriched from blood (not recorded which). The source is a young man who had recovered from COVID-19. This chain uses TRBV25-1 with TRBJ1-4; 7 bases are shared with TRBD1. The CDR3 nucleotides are TGTGCCAGCAGTGACCAGGGGGTTAATGAAAAACTGTTTTTT. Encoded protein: CASSDQGVNEKLFF.